These T cell receptor beta chains were read from a single sample in a study of spatial heterogeneity in lung cancer. In TCRdb, the 5' RACE reads were re-called with MiXCR into one record per CDR3 protein. The sample holds tens of thousands of distinct CDR3 sequences, 3.5% to 5.5% seen once. Sequencing used PBMCs, obtained at surgery. The origin of the receptors is a male donor with early-stage non-small cell lung cancer. Both conserved end residues are part of each CDR3. D genes are given only for firm matches. Clone size, where shown, is once, few, many, or a class for clones that have expanded.

abundance: many; v_gene: TRBV2; d_gene: TRBD1; j_gene: TRBJ1-5; CDR3aa: CASTRGQGSQPQHF; CDR3nt: TGTGCCAGCACCCGAGGACAGGGGTCTCAGCCCCAGCATTTT
abundance: few; v_gene: TRBV11-2; d_gene: TRBD1; j_gene: TRBJ1-4; CDR3aa: CASSFRGEKLFF; CDR3nt: TGTGCCAGCAGCTTCAGGGGGGAAAAACTGTTTTTT
abundance: -; v_gene: TRBV6-5; d_gene: TRBD2; j_gene: TRBJ2-1; CDR3aa: CASSDETSGRAHEQFF; CDR3nt: TGTGCCAGCAGTGACGAGACTAGCGGGAGGGCCCATGAGCAGTTCTTC
abundance: many; v_gene: TRBV7-2; d_gene: -; j_gene: TRBJ2-3; CDR3aa: CASSLAANTDTQYF; CDR3nt: TGTGCCAGCAGCTTGGCAGCCAACACAGATACGCAGTATTTT
abundance: many; v_gene: TRBV7-2; d_gene: TRBD1; j_gene: TRBJ1-2; CDR3aa: CASSSDRGNYGYTF; CDR3nt: TGTGCCAGCAGCTCGGACAGGGGGAACTATGGCTACACCTTC
abundance: many; v_gene: TRBV5-1; d_gene: -; j_gene: TRBJ2-1; CDR3aa: CASNPPGAHHNEQFF; CDR3nt: TGCGCCAGCAATCCCCCGGGGGCTCACCACAATGAGCAGTTCTTC
abundance: many; v_gene: TRBV10-1; d_gene: -; j_gene: TRBJ1-1; CDR3aa: CASPAAEPVAFF; CDR3nt: TGCGCCAGTCCAGCAGCGGAGCCGGTGGCTTTCTTT
abundance: many; v_gene: TRBV27; d_gene: -; j_gene: TRBJ2-2; CDR3aa: CASSPPSLRAGTGELFF; CDR3nt: TGTGCCAGCAGTCCACCCTCTTTAAGGGCTGGCACCGGGGAGCTGTTTTTT
abundance: -; v_gene: TRBV20-1; d_gene: TRBD1; j_gene: TRBJ2-2; CDR3aa: CSAPTGGAFRAAGELFF; CDR3nt: TGCAGTGCCCCGACAGGGGGCGCTTTTCGGGCTGCCGGGGAGCTGTTTTTT
abundance: many; v_gene: TRBV28; d_gene: TRBD1; j_gene: TRBJ2-7; CDR3aa: CASTPGGRYEQYF; CDR3nt: TGTGCCAGCACCCCAGGGGGCCGGTACGAGCAGTACTTC
abundance: many; v_gene: TRBV7-2; d_gene: TRBD2; j_gene: TRBJ2-3; CDR3aa: CASTGLAGVDTQYF; CDR3nt: TGTGCCAGCACTGGACTAGCGGGAGTTGATACGCAGTATTTT
abundance: many; v_gene: TRBV5-1; d_gene: TRBD2; j_gene: TRBJ2-5; CDR3aa: CASSKGASGAQETQYF; CDR3nt: TGCGCCAGCTCTAAGGGCGCTAGCGGGGCCCAAGAGACCCAGTACTTC
abundance: -; v_gene: TRBV12-3/TRBV12-4; d_gene: -; j_gene: TRBJ2-2; CDR3aa: CASSPYGGTGELFF; CDR3nt: TGTGCCAGCAGCCCCTATGGGGGCACCGGGGAGCTGTTTTTT
abundance: -; v_gene: TRBV7-9; d_gene: -; j_gene: TRBJ1-6; CDR3aa: CASSPEGSSYNSPLHF; CDR3nt: TGTGCCAGCAGCCCCGAGGGGAGCTCCTATAATTCACCCCTCCACTTT
abundance: many; v_gene: TRBV12-3/TRBV12-4; d_gene: TRBD1; j_gene: TRBJ2-7; CDR3aa: CASMFAGQGRNEQYF; CDR3nt: TGTGCCAGCATGTTTGCAGGACAGGGTCGGAACGAGCAGTACTTC
abundance: -; v_gene: TRBV3-1; d_gene: TRBD1; j_gene: TRBJ1-1; CDR3aa: CASSPQQGSEAFF; CDR3nt: TGTGCCAGCAGCCCCCAACAGGGGAGTGAAGCTTTCTTT
abundance: many; v_gene: TRBV10-2; d_gene: -; j_gene: TRBJ1-1; CDR3aa: CASRRSNTEAFF; CDR3nt: TGCGCCAGCAGGAGGAGTAACACTGAAGCTTTCTTT
abundance: many; v_gene: TRBV5-1; d_gene: TRBD2; j_gene: TRBJ2-5; CDR3aa: CASSSAGLAGVETQYF; CDR3nt: TGCGCCAGCAGCTCGGCGGGACTAGCGGGTGTAGAGACCCAGTACTTC
abundance: many; v_gene: TRBV20-1; d_gene: TRBD1; j_gene: TRBJ2-7; CDR3aa: CSARRDRAGSEQYF; CDR3nt: TGCAGTGCTAGACGGGACAGGGCAGGTAGTGAGCAGTACTTC
abundance: many; v_gene: TRBV2; d_gene: TRBD1; j_gene: TRBJ2-7; CDR3aa: CASTERTGVYEQYF; CDR3nt: TGTGCCAGCACCGAACGGACAGGGGTCTACGAGCAGTACTTC
abundance: many; v_gene: TRBV29-1; d_gene: -; j_gene: TRBJ2-3; CDR3aa: CSVEAFLEGTQYF; CDR3nt: TGCAGCGTTGAAGCTTTCTTAGAGGGTACGCAGTATTTT
abundance: many; v_gene: TRBV4-2; d_gene: TRBD2; j_gene: TRBJ2-7; CDR3aa: CASSQDRAGPYEQYF; CDR3nt: TGTGCCAGCAGCCAAGATCGAGCGGGACCCTACGAGCAGTACTTC
abundance: many; v_gene: TRBV19; d_gene: TRBD2; j_gene: TRBJ2-3; CDR3aa: CASMTSGMPGDTQYF; CDR3nt: TGTGCCAGCATGACTAGCGGAATGCCTGGGGATACGCAGTATTTT
abundance: -; v_gene: TRBV18; d_gene: TRBD1; j_gene: TRBJ2-7; CDR3aa: CASSRQGAKNEQYF; CDR3nt: TGTGCCAGCTCACGGCAGGGGGCGAAGAACGAGCAGTACTTC
abundance: once; v_gene: TRBV5-6; d_gene: TRBD1; j_gene: TRBJ2-1; CDR3aa: CASSLGQSWVYNEQFF; CDR3nt: TGTGCCAGCAGCCTGGGACAGAGTTGGGTTTACAATGAGCAGTTCTTC